Following are 23 T cell receptor beta chains from one sample sequenced in a study of blood T cells in healthy people across ages. Together with a sample-barcoded 5' primer, a J-beta primer mix was included in a second PCR lasting about 6 to 12 cycles. Each CDR3 protein is one row after TCRdb ran MiXCR on the 5' RACE reads. The sample carries roughly 1.4 million distinct CDR3 sequences, approximately 60% recorded once. Sequencing input: blood. The receptor set was obtained from a man between 18 and 35 years old in good health.

The rearrangement links TRBV12-3 or TRBV12-4 to TRBJ2-1; 9 bases agree with TRBD2. With 7 bases clipped from V and 4 bases from J, the junction kept 2 bases outside the gene matches. This CDR3 spans 13 amino acids. CDR3 loop: CASTAGGYNEQFF. The CDR3 nucleotides are TGTGCCAGCACGGCGGGGGGGTACAATGAGCAGTTCTTC.

V and J are TRBV5-1 and TRBJ2-7; 11 nucleotides line up with TRBD2. CDR1 is SGHRS, CDR2 YFSETQ, per germline. The CDR3 covers 17 residues. The trim removed 2 bases at V and 0 bases at J, leaving 7 bases unmatched. The CDR3 DNA reads TGCGCCAGCAGCTTATTTAGCGGGGGGGACCCCTCCTACGAGCAGTACTTC. This gives the protein CASSLFSGGDPSYEQYF.

The chain combines TRBV5-1 with TRBJ1-1; 11 positions match TRBD1. The J segment lost 11 bases and the V segment lost 3 bases, leaving 6 bases of the junction unmatched. The CDR3 length is 13 residues. Germline assignment: CDR1 SGHRS and CDR2 YFSETQ. The CDR3 DNA reads TGCGCCAGCAGCTACGGACAGGGGGCAGATGCTTTCTTT. Translation: CASSYGQGADAFF.

This chain uses TRBV20-1 with TRBJ2-4, with D unclear. TRBJ2-7 matches the DNA end more closely, so the J call is doubtful. The CDR3 sequence is 14 residues long. Germline CDR1 DFQATT, CDR2 SNEGSKA (reference sequence). CDR3 nucleotide sequence: TGCAGTGCTAGCCTGACAAGGAGCCCCTACGAGCAGTACTTC. Protein product: CSASLTRSPYEQYF.

The gene calls are TRBV20-1 and TRBJ2-3, with TRBD2 matching over 7 bases. The germline V gene encodes CDR1 DFQATT and CDR2 SNEGSKA (reference sequence). The CDR3 loop spans 14 amino acids. Germline trimming cut 5 bases from V and 0 bases from J; bases unmatched to any gene: 5. For the CDR3, the DNA is TGCAGTGCTCTTCTAGCGGCTAGCACAGATACGCAGTATTTT. Encoded protein: CSALLAASTDTQYF.

A note on this clonotype: This likely comes from a read error, as the CDR3 has no conserved phenylalanine or tryptophan at its end. It is unclear where the CDR3 begins or ends on the DNA, so no DNA is shown, and the CDR3 is as TCRdb lists it. The CDR3 protein is CATSTGAYNSPLRL. This chain connects TRBV10-3 to TRBJ1-6; TRBD1 is the table's D call, not checked against the DNA. The germline V gene has CDR1 ENHRY and CDR2 SYGVKD. The CDR3 region is 14 residues in length, termini included.

This rearrangement joins TRBV15 to TRBJ1-4, with D hard to call. V was cut by 0 bases and J by 8 bases, with 13 bases left in between. This CDR3 comprises 15 residues. Germline assignment: CDR1 LNHNV and CDR2 YYDKDF (reference sequence). The CDR3 nucleotides are TGTGCCACCAGCAGAGAGATTATGGGTGGCGAAAAACTGTTTTTT. Encoded protein: CATSREIMGGEKLFF. The full variable domain, in which reference TRBV15 and TRBJ1-4 provide the parts outside the CDR3, is DAMVIQNPRYQVTQFGKPVTLSCSQTLNHNVMYWYQQKSSQAPKLLFHYYDKDFNNEADTPDNFQSRRPNTSFCFLDIRSPGLGDTAMYLCATSREIMGGEKLFFGSGTQLSVL.

This clonotype was seen only a few times. The chain combines TRBV12-3 or TRBV12-4 with TRBJ2-1; 11 bases map to TRBD2. The ends lost 5 bases at V and 4 bases at J; junction bases unmatched: 7. The CDR3 has 16 amino acids. CDR3 sequence (DNA): TGTGCCAGCAGTCCCCCGGGACTAGCGGCTTACAATGAGCAGTTCTTC. Residues: CASSPPGLAAYNEQFF.

This chain joins TRBV18 and TRBJ1-1, with 8 nucleotides matching TRBD1. The CDR3 covers 17 residues. From germline, CDR1 is KGHSH and CDR2 LQKENI. V lost 3 bases to trimming and J lost 4 bases; unmatched junction nucleotides: 13. The CDR3 DNA reads TGTGCCAGCTCACCCTTAGGACAGGGTCGTTTGGGCACTGAAGCTTTCTTT. Translation: CASSPLGQGRLGTEAFF.

The chain is built from TRBV20-1 and TRBJ2-1; 7 positions match TRBD1. The J call may be wrong; the DNA end is better matched by TRBJ2-7. The CDR3 loop spans 14 amino acids. Germline CDR1 DFQATT, CDR2 SNEGSKA (reference sequence). As DNA, the CDR3 is TGCAGTGCTGGGGGAAGGGACAGCTACAATGAGCAGTACTTC. Amino acids: CSAGGRDSYNEQYF.

The chain couples TRBV5-5 to TRBJ2-5; 9 positions agree with TRBD1. The J call may be wrong; the DNA end is better matched by TRBJ2-7. The CDR3 spans 16 residues. Per the germline V gene, CDR1 is SGHKS and CDR2 is YYEKEE (reference sequence). CDR3 residues: CASSLGTGDGFVEQYF. CDR3 sequence (DNA): TGTGCCAGCAGCTTGGGGACAGGGGACGGATTTGTCGAGCAGTACTTC.

V usage is TRBV2 and J usage is TRBJ2-1; tentatively, D is TRBD1 or TRBD2 (5 bases each). Germline CDR1 reads SNHLY; CDR2 reads FYNNEI. V lost 7 bases, J lost 6 bases, and 10 bases lay in between. This CDR3 is 12 amino acids long. CDR3 loop: CASMGDGNEQFF. For the CDR3, the DNA is TGTGCCAGCATGGGGGATGGCAATGAGCAGTTCTTC.

Details on this clonotype: One junction end disagrees with the germline gene, perhaps due to a read error. The chain uses TRBV5-6 and TRBJ1-3; D remains unclear. In germline, CDR1 is SGHDT, CDR2 YYEEEE. The CDR3 contains 16 residues. This CDR3 is CANSLRELSSGNTIYF. The CDR3, as DNA: TGTGCCAACAGCTTGCGAGAACTGAGCTCTGGAAACACCATATATTTT. Drawing the rest from reference TRBV5-6 and TRBJ1-3, the complete variable domain is DAGVTQSPTHLIKTRGQQVTLRCSPKSGHDTVSWYQQALGQGPQFIFQYYEEEERQRGNFPDRFSGHQFPNYSSELNVNALLLGDSALYLCANSLRELSSGNTIYFGEGSWLTVV.

For this clonotype: A much more abundant neighbour one base away suggests this may be a read error. The V gene is TRBV10-2, the J gene TRBJ1-4; the D gene is possibly TRBD1 (5 bases). The CDR3 runs to 15 residues. CDR1 and CDR2 from the germline V gene are WSHSY and SAAADI. CDR3 in DNA: TGCGCCAGCAGTGAGTCGGGGGGGACCTCAGAAAGACTGTTTTTT. This translates into CASSESGGTSERLFF.

J is TRBJ2-1 and V is TRBV5-5, with D tentatively TRBD1 or TRBD2 (5 bases each). V was cut by 6 bases and J by 6 bases, with 10 bases left in between. Looked up from germline, CDR1 is SGHKS and CDR2 is YYEKEE (reference sequence). The CDR3 contains 12 residues. CDR3 sequence reads: CASTMGVNEQFF. The DNA of the CDR3 is TGTGCCAGCACCATGGGGGTCAATGAGCAGTTCTTC.

This clonotype was seen a few times. This chain connects TRBV11-2 to TRBJ1-6; D is unclear. Trimming removed 7 bases at V and 9 bases at J, with 10 bases between. This CDR3 is 12 amino acids long. The germline gives CDR1 SGHAT, CDR2 FQNNGV. The CDR3 sequence is CASNGDGSPLHF. CDR3 bases: TGTGCCAGCAACGGGGATGGTTCACCCCTCCACTTT. The full variable domain, its missing parts supplied by reference TRBV11-2 and TRBJ1-6, is EAGVAQSPRYKIIEKRQSVAFWCNPISGHATLYWYQQILGQGPKLLIQFQNNGVVDDSQLPKDRFSAERLKGVDSTLKIQPAKLEDSAVYLCASNGDGSPLHFGNGTRLTVT.

The count of this clonotype is one. The gene calls are TRBV27 and TRBJ2-3, with D possibly called TRBD1 or TRBD2 (7 bases each). Trimming left V 3 bases short and J 3 bases short, with 19 bases between. Germline V lookup: CDR1 MNHEY, CDR2 SMNVEV (reference sequence). The CDR3 totals 17 residues. CDR3 loop: CASSLGGDRVGTDTQYF. The CDR3 coding sequence is TGTGCCAGCAGTTTGGGGGGGGACAGAGTCGGGACAGATACGCAGTATTTT.

The J gene is TRBJ2-4, the V gene TRBV21-1; the table's D call of TRBD2 was not tested on the DNA. TRBV21-1 is a known pseudogene. This CDR3 region has 16 residues. The CDR3 nucleotides read TGTGCCATTACGAGTAGCGGTCTACTAGCCAAAAACATTCAGTACTTC. Translated, it gives CAITSSGLLAKNIQYF.

The V gene is TRBV7-9, the J gene TRBJ2-1; weak D call: TRBD2 (6 bases). The CDR3 is 13 amino acids. V lost 4 bases and J 8 bases, leaving 12 bases between the germline ends. The germline V gene encodes CDR1 SEHNR and CDR2 FQNEAQ (reference sequence). For the CDR3, the DNA is TGTGCCAGCAGCTGGAGGGGCATGGATGAGCAGTTCTTC. Amino acid sequence: CASSWRGMDEQFF.

Here the CDR3 DNA reads TGTGCGATCACTAGGTTAGGGAGGGAGCGCAATGAGCAGTTCTTC. This encodes CAITRLGRERNEQFF. V is TRBV7-7 and J is TRBJ2-1; 7 bases are a match to TRBD2. CDR3 length: 15 amino acids. Germline lookup yields CDR1 SSHAT and CDR2 FNYEAQ (reference sequence).

The chain is built from TRBV7-9 and TRBJ2-4, with a tentative D call TRBD2 (5 bases). Germline CDR1 and CDR2: SEHNR and FQNEAQ (reference sequence). This CDR3 is 16 amino acids long. Deletions cut 5 bases from V and 2 bases from J, with 16 bases between. The CDR3 DNA sequence: TGTGCCAGCAGCCGCGGGCCCCCCTTGCCCAAAAACATTCAGTACTTC. Encoded protein: CASSRGPPLPKNIQYF.

CDR3 loop: CASNLRANYEQYF. The CDR3 DNA reads TGTGCCAGCAACCTCCGGGCAAACTACGAGCAGTACTTC. The chain uses TRBV6-5 and TRBJ2-4; D ambiguous. The assigned J gene may be wrong: the sequence end matches TRBJ2-7 better. Per the germline V gene, CDR1 is MNHEY and CDR2 is SVGAGI. There are 13 residues in the CDR3.

The V call is TRBV9, the J call TRBJ2-7, with D unclear. This CDR3 region has 13 residues. The V gene's germline CDR1 is SGDLS and CDR2 YYNGEE. Trimming took 0 bases from V and 9 from J, leaving 13 bases between them. CDR3 residues: CASSVEASSPQYF. For the CDR3, the DNA is TGTGCCAGCAGCGTAGAAGCTAGTTCGCCGCAGTACTTC.